A selection of T cell receptor beta chains follows, all from one sample in a study of T cells in Graves' hyperthyroidism and ophthalmopathy. TCRdb re-analysed the multiplex PCR reads in MiXCR, keeping a single row per CDR3 protein. Here the sample spans under 700,000 distinct CDR3 sequences, around 42% being singletons. Sequencing was done on a sample of peripheral blood or thyroid tissue (not recorded which). These receptors were taken from a woman between 18 and 29 years old with Graves' hyperthyroidism. The CDR3 runs from the conserved cysteine through the conserved F or W. The order of the fields is D gene, V gene, J gene, clone size, CDR3 protein, CDR3 DNA. The D gene is left open where the match is weak. Clone size is shown for a subset of rows, as once, few, many or a class of expanded clone.

d_gene: .; v_gene: TRBV25-1; j_gene: TRBJ2-2; abundance: .; CDR3aa: CASSEYRANTGELFF; CDR3nt: TGTGCCAGCAGTGAATATAGGGCGAACACCGGGGAGCTGTTTTTT
d_gene: .; v_gene: TRBV7-9; j_gene: TRBJ2-7; abundance: few; CDR3aa: CASSVSWDGSYEQYF; CDR3nt: TGTGCCAGCAGTGTAAGTTGGGACGGCTCCTACGAGCAGTACTTC
d_gene: .; v_gene: TRBV24-1; j_gene: TRBJ1-1; abundance: many; CDR3aa: CATSDQKDEAFF; CDR3nt: TGTGCCACCAGTGATCAAAAGGATGAAGCTTTCTTT
d_gene: TRBD2; v_gene: TRBV19; j_gene: TRBJ2-7; abundance: few; CDR3aa: CASTPIAGGPRPWEQYF; CDR3nt: TGTGCCAGTACGCCCATAGCGGGAGGGCCACGGCCGTGGGAGCAGTACTTC
d_gene: TRBD2; v_gene: TRBV9; j_gene: TRBJ2-7; abundance: few; CDR3aa: CASSVGLAGVYEQYF; CDR3nt: TGTGCCAGCAGCGTAGGACTAGCGGGAGTCTACGAGCAGTACTTC
d_gene: .; v_gene: TRBV12-3/TRBV12-4; j_gene: TRBJ1-5; abundance: .; CDR3aa: CASTHSSGPSNQPQHF; CDR3nt: TGTGCCAGCACACATAGCTCAGGGCCTAGCAATCAGCCCCAGCATTTT
d_gene: TRBD1; v_gene: TRBV29-1; j_gene: TRBJ1-2; abundance: .; CDR3aa: CSGRAQGVYGYTF; CDR3nt: TGCAGCGGTAGGGCACAGGGGGTGTATGGCTACACCTTC
d_gene: .; v_gene: TRBV29-1; j_gene: TRBJ1-4; abundance: many; CDR3aa: CSVDQGTNEKLFF; CDR3nt: TGCAGCGTTGATCAGGGAACTAATGAAAAACTGTTTTTT
d_gene: TRBD2; v_gene: TRBV9; j_gene: TRBJ2-7; abundance: .; CDR3aa: CASSRREGRYEQYF; CDR3nt: TGTGCCAGCAGCCGTCGGGAGGGCAGGTACGAGCAGTACTTC
d_gene: .; v_gene: TRBV29-1; j_gene: TRBJ2-7; abundance: many; CDR3aa: CSVEDSGPRYEQYF; CDR3nt: TGCAGCGTTGAAGATAGTGGACCCCGCTACGAGCAGTACTTC
d_gene: .; v_gene: TRBV15; j_gene: TRBJ1-1; abundance: many; CDR3aa: CATSRVGQYSEAFF; CDR3nt: TGTGCCACCAGCAGAGTGGGGCAGTATTCTGAAGCTTTCTTT
d_gene: .; v_gene: TRBV2; j_gene: TRBJ2-7; abundance: .; CDR3aa: CASSPPGRGGDEQYF; CDR3nt: TGTGCCAGCAGTCCCCCTGGCAGGGGAGGTGACGAGCAGTACTTC
d_gene: .; v_gene: TRBV14; j_gene: TRBJ2-7; abundance: few; CDR3aa: CASSIPPRGTYEQYF; CDR3nt: TGTGCCAGCAGCATCCCCCCCAGAGGGACCTACGAGCAGTACTTC
d_gene: TRBD1; v_gene: TRBV12-3/TRBV12-4; j_gene: TRBJ2-5; abundance: .; CDR3aa: CASSIRTGEETQYF; CDR3nt: TGTGCCAGCAGTATTCGGACAGGAGAAGAGACCCAGTACTTC
d_gene: .; v_gene: TRBV19; j_gene: TRBJ1-1; abundance: .; CDR3aa: CASKGRLGEAFF; CDR3nt: TGTGCCAGTAAGGGGCGTCTTGGGGAAGCTTTCTTT
d_gene: TRBD1; v_gene: TRBV29-1; j_gene: TRBJ2-7; abundance: .; CDR3aa: CSARQGGREQYF; CDR3nt: TGCAGCGCTAGACAGGGGGGGCGCGAGCAGTACTTC
d_gene: TRBD1; v_gene: TRBV29-1; j_gene: TRBJ1-1; abundance: many; CDR3aa: CSVEGQGASEAFF; CDR3nt: TGCAGCGTTGAAGGGCAGGGGGCCTCTGAAGCTTTCTTT
d_gene: .; v_gene: TRBV15; j_gene: TRBJ1-2; abundance: .; CDR3aa: CATSDRTDTGYTF; CDR3nt: TGTGCCACCAGCGATCGGACAGATACGGGCTACACCTTC
d_gene: TRBD2; v_gene: TRBV29-1; j_gene: TRBJ2-5; abundance: few; CDR3aa: CSVEERTSGRAFETQYF; CDR3nt: TGCAGCGTTGAAGAAAGGACTAGCGGGAGGGCCTTCGAGACCCAGTACTTC
d_gene: TRBD1; v_gene: TRBV19; j_gene: TRBJ2-5; abundance: few; CDR3aa: CASSSRPYRGETQYF; CDR3nt: TGTGCCAGTAGTAGCCGGCCCTACAGGGGAGAGACCCAGTACTTC